This T cell receptor (beta chain) was captured by sequencing in a study of shared clonotypes between healthy human individuals. The CDR3 is 14 amino acids. Trimming shortened V by 1 base and J by 0 bases, and 4 bases separated the two germline ends. Germline V gives CDR1 SGHNT, CDR2 YYREEE (reference sequence). The sample holds many counts of this clone. The antigen remains unidentified. The sample has other DNA sequences that encode this CDR3 too. Findings and limits, study-wide: An effect of sequencing depth on clonotype sharing among donors was expected. Researchers sampled blood only, noting tissue repertoires likely differ.

Ten immunoSEQ deep assay plates were used to sequence unsorted PBMC DNA. Profiling relied on immunoSEQ multiplex PCR, and the TCRdb table lists in-frame clones only, not all of them. Of 450,000 to 500,000 clones listed, about 84% are singletons. Unsorted samples relied on tens of millions of PBMCs, which served as the source of genomic DNA. The chain combines TRBV5-4 with TRBJ2-2; no clear D. Input material: PBMCs. This receptor was obtained from a woman aged 40 to 50 in good health. Some clones in this sample may be carry-over from other donors' samples. CDR3 nucleotides: TGTGCCAGCAGCTTGTACACGAACACCGGGGAGCTGTTTTTT. It translates to CASSLYTNTGELFF.